The T cell receptor beta chain under discussion was sequenced for a study of CD4+ T cells in melanoma. Libraries were prepared by immunoSEQ multiplex PCR; TCRdb keeps only in-frame clonotypes and omits some of them. The data show 110,000 to 150,000 clones, 80% to 95% seen once. CDR3 length equals 16 residues. The receptor comes from a human donor with melanoma. The genes are TRBV21-1 and TRBJ2-2; TRBD1, the table's D call, lacks a check against the DNA. TRBV21-1 is a pseudogene. The CDR3 sequence is CASSKEGQGGCGELFF. The CDR3 DNA reads as TGTGCCAGCAGCAAGGAGGGACAGGGGGGGTGCGGGGAGCTGTTTTTT.